These T cell receptor beta chains were read from a single sample in a study of blood T cell repertoires in COVID-19. Method: immunoSEQ multiplex PCR; TCRdb's copy keeps in-frame clones and lacks some. The sample shows about 530,000 clones, 85% to 90% of them seen only once. Sequencing input: peripheral blood. The origin of the receptors is a woman between 45 and 65 years old with COVID-19, enrolled during active disease. Each CDR3 is given with its conserved first and last residue. A D gene is named only where the DNA matches it firmly. For some rows the clone size is stated as once, few or many, or as a class when expanded; others skip it.

v_call	d_call	clone_size	j_call	cdr3_nt	cdr3_aa
TRBV10-1	TRBD1	once	TRBJ1-4	TGCGCCAGCAGTGAACAGGACAGGGCGGGGACTAATGAAAAACTGTTTTTT	CASSEQDRAGTNEKLFF
TRBV13	TRBD2	NA	TRBJ2-1	TGTGCCAGCAGCTTACCAGGACTAGCGGACCGGGACGAGCAGTTCTTC	CASSLPGLADRDEQFF
TRBV29-1	NA	NA	TRBJ1-3	TGCAGCGTGGGTGACAGCCTCTCTGGAAACACCATATATTTT	CSVGDSLSGNTIYF
TRBV6-4	TRBD1	NA	TRBJ2-1	TGTGCCAGCAGTACAGACAGGGCATCCTACAATGAGCAGTTCTTC	CASSTDRASYNEQFF
TRBV5-1	NA	NA	TRBJ2-2	TGCGCCAGCAGCTACCAAGGACTCCCGGAAGGGGGGGAGCTGTTTTTT	CASSYQGLPEGGELFF
TRBV7-3	NA	NA	TRBJ2-7	TGTGCCAGCAGCTTGACAGGTTGGTCCTACGAGCAGTACTTC	CASSLTGWSYEQYF
TRBV6-5	NA	NA	TRBJ2-5	TGTGCCAGCAGAATACAGGGAGAGGGACAAGAGACCCAGTACTTC	CASRIQGEGQETQYF
TRBV28	TRBD1	NA	TRBJ1-6	TGTGGGACAGGGCCCCCCTTCTCACCCCTCCACTTT	CGTGPPFSPLHF
TRBV5-1	NA	NA	TRBJ1-6	TGCGCCAGCAGCACCACCGGGGGGGATTCACCCCTCCACTTT	CASSTTGGDSPLHF
TRBV5-1	TRBD1	NA	TRBJ1-1	TGCGCCAGCAGCACCCCCACCCGGGGGACAGGGGGCATGAACACTGAAGCTTTCTTT	CASSTPTRGTGGMNTEAFF
TRBV6-5	TRBD1	NA	TRBJ1-1	TGTGCCAGCACCCCGGGACAGGGGAACACTGAAGCTTTCTTT	CASTPGQGNTEAFF
TRBV12-3/TRBV12-4	NA	NA	TRBJ2-1	TGTGCCAGCAGTTTTGCGTTTGAGCAGTTCTTC	CASSFAFEQFF
TRBV19	NA	once	TRBJ1-5	TGTGCCAGTAGTATGTCAGGAGGGAACAATCAGCCCCAGCATTTT	CASSMSGGNNQPQHF
TRBV3-1/TRBV3-2	NA	NA	TRBJ1-5	TGTGCCAGCAGCCCGACAGGATCGCAGCCCCAGCATTTT	CASSPTGSQPQHF
TRBV10-3	NA	NA	TRBJ1-1	TGTGCCATCAGTGACTCGGGGGGTGAGACTGAAGCTTTCTTT	CAISDSGGETEAFF
TRBV2	NA	NA	TRBJ1-2	TGTGCCACCTCGATAGGGGAGGTCTATGGCTACACCTTC	CATSIGEVYGYTF
TRBV5-4	NA	NA	TRBJ1-1	TGTGCCAGCAGCGTAGCTACAGGATCCACTGAAGCTTTCTTT	CASSVATGSTEAFF
TRBV2	TRBD1	NA	TRBJ1-6	TGTGCCAGCGGGACAGGGGGTTCACCCCTCCACTTT	CASGTGGSPLHF
TRBV12-5	TRBD1	NA	TRBJ1-2	TGTGCTAGTCGCCGGGACAGGGTAGATGGCTACACCTTC	CASRRDRVDGYTF
TRBV5-5	TRBD2	NA	TRBJ2-5	TGTGCCAGCAGCGGACTAGTGGTAGAGACCCAGTACTTC	CASSGLVVETQYF
TRBV2	NA	once	TRBJ1-2	TGTGCCAGCCGGGGGGGCACAGGGTATCCGCGGGATGGCTACACCTTC	CASRGGTGYPRDGYTF
TRBV18	NA	NA	TRBJ1-6	TGTGCCAGCTCACCGCAGGGAGGAAGACCCCTCCACTTT	CASSPQGGRPLHF